This TCR delta chain was documented in a study of Vδ1+ human thymocytes. Study results and limitations: Roughly 22% of thymic delta-chain sequences were Vdelta2, with few Vdelta3, unlike blood Vdelta1+ controls. Thymic TRG and TRD repertoires appeared highly polyclonal, with Gaussian CDR3 length distributions.

A word on this clone: The antigen remains unidentified.

The template was reverse-transcribed extracted RNA. Multiplex PCR used pooled V-gene forward primers and a constant-region reverse primer to amplify CDR3s. With CATT, TCRdb re-called clones from the multiplex PCR reads. Of roughly 76,000 delta-chain clones listed, 30% to 45% are singletons. Sorted Vdelta1+ thymocytes were roughly 98% to 99.6% pure. Germline V gene lookup returns CDR1 TSWWSYY and CDR2 QGS. This CDR3 is 18 amino acids long. Trimming took 2 bases from V and 4 from J; bases not matched to a gene: 10. This chain uses TRDV1 with TRDJ1; 13 bases fit TRDD3. Sequenced: Vdelta1+ gamma-delta thymocytes from the thymus. Subset here: FACS-sorted CD3+ TCRalphabeta- TCRVdelta1+ TCRVdelta2- thymocytes. This sequence originates from a boy under three years old who had congenital heart surgery. Here the CDR3 reads CALGEKHWGIRALDKLIF. The CDR3 nucleotides are TGTGCTCTTGGGGAAAAGCACTGGGGGATACGGGCTCTCGATAAACTCATCTTT.